One and the same sample provided the 3 T cell receptor beta chains below, sequenced in a study of shared clonotypes between healthy human individuals. Sequencing was performed with immunoSEQ multiplex PCR; in TCRdb, only in-frame clones are kept and a portion is missing. The table records about 380,000 clones, about 96% of them present only once. Sequencing was carried out using memory CD8+ T cells sorted from blood. Subset of the sample: CD45RO+ cells pooled with CCR7-negative TemRA cells. The receptors were sampled from a man under 40 in good health.

V gene TRBV7-6 combines with J gene TRBJ2-7; no clear D gene. CDR1 is SGHVS and CDR2 is FNYEAQ in the germline V gene. This CDR3 has 12 amino acids. Trimming cost V 4 bases and J 5 bases, with 9 bases left between them. In nucleotides, the CDR3 is TGTGCCAGCAGCTACGGACGGGACGAGCAGTACTTC. Residues: CASSYGRDEQYF.

V is TRBV15 and J is TRBJ2-3, with D perhaps assigned TRBD1 or TRBD2 (6 bases each). Trimming removed 0 bases at V and 0 bases at J, with 22 bases between. Germline V CDR1 and CDR2: LNHNV, YYDKDF (reference sequence). The CDR3 is 20 amino acids. CDR3 nucleotide sequence: TGTGCCACCAGCAGAGATCCCATTTGGGGGGCCCCTTTTAGCACAGATACGCAGTATTTT. Amino acids: CATSRDPIWGAPFSTDTQYF.

This rearrangement joins TRBV5-1 to TRBJ2-2; 9 bases are shared with TRBD2. V was clipped by 4 bases and J by 6 bases; unmatched bases: 7. The CDR3 covers 15 residues. Looked up from germline, CDR1 is SGHRS and CDR2 is YFSETQ. CDR3 sequence (DNA): TGCGCCAGCAGCGGAGCGGGAGGCGGGGCCGGGGAGCTGTTTTTT. It translates to CASSGAGGGAGELFF.